A single sample is the source of the 15 T cell receptor beta chains below, sequenced in a study of blood T cell repertoires in COVID-19 (dated by TCRdb to the early 2020s). The library was obtained by the immunoSEQ multiplex PCR assay. This immuneACCESS table, as held by TCRdb, lists in-frame sequences with V and J called but not all clones. Of the missing ones, under half trace to an unresolved V gene in checked studies; the others have no known cause. This sample has about 24,000 clones in its table, and 82% of those were observed once. Of the sample, approximately 8.4% falls within the top ten clones. Sequenced: peripheral blood. These receptors came from a human donor in a cohort sampled during active COVID-19.

The chain couples TRBV30 to TRBJ1-1; a possible D gene is TRBD1 (6 bases). V was clipped by 2 bases and J by 9 bases, with 13 bases between them. Germline CDR1 reads GTSNPN; CDR2 reads SVGIG (reference sequence). The CDR3 is 12 residues long. In DNA, the CDR3 is TGTGCCTGGAGTAACCAGGGGTTCCAAGCTTTCTTT. Translating it yields CAWSNQGFQAFF.

The genes are TRBV3-1 (or the pseudogene TRBV3-2) and TRBJ1-5, with 7 bases aligning to TRBD1. This CDR3 contains 18 residues. V gave up 0 bases and J gave up 0 bases; unmatched junction bases: 8. Germline V gene sequence: CDR1 LGHDT, CDR2 YNNKEL (reference sequence). DNA of the CDR3: TGTGCCAGCAGCCAAGATGGGAGACAGGGACCTAGCAATCAGCCCCAGCATTTT. Translated, it gives CASSQDGRQGPSNQPQHF.

There are a few counts of this clone. The chain links TRBV6-2 or TRBV6-3 to TRBJ1-5; perhaps TRBD1 as D (6 bases). Germline assignment: CDR1 MNHEY and CDR2 SVGEGT. CDR3 length equals 16 residues. The ends were cut back, 3 bases at V and 1 base at J, with 13 bases in the middle. The CDR3 region has the DNA TGTGCCAGCAGTTATTCAGGGGCTTTAAGCAATCAGCCCCAGCATTTT. It codes for CASSYSGALSNQPQHF.

The chain uses TRBV5-4 and TRBJ2-1, with D possibly matching TRBD2 (6 bases). From germline, CDR1 is SGHNT and CDR2 YYREEE (reference sequence). The CDR3 is made up of 15 amino acids. Trimming took off 3 bases at V and 4 bases at J, with 14 bases between the two ends. The CDR3 region has the DNA TGTGCCAGCAGCTGGGGAGGCGGACAATACAATGAGCAGTTCTTC. Its translation is CASSWGGGQYNEQFF.

The gene calls are TRBV5-1 and TRBJ1-3, with D hard to call. The CDR3 is 16 residues long. The germline V gene has CDR1 SGHRS and CDR2 YFSETQ. V gave up 1 base and J gave up 0 bases, with 11 bases separating them. The DNA of the CDR3 is TGCGCCAGCAGCTTGACGGGGTTAGACTCTGGAAACACCATATATTTT. The encoded protein is CASSLTGLDSGNTIYF.

The chain carries TRBV9 and TRBJ2-1, with 10 bases that match TRBD2. The CDR3 sequence is 15 residues long. Germline V CDR1 and CDR2: SGDLS, YYNGEE. V gave up 0 bases and J gave up 4 bases; unmatched junction bases: 1. The CDR3 nucleotides read TGTGCCAGCAGCGTAGAGACTAGCGGGTACAATGAGCAGTTCTTC. It translates to CASSVETSGYNEQFF.

This chain connects TRBV5-5 to TRBJ1-1; a possible D gene is TRBD1 (6 bases). Trimming took 5 bases from V and 1 from J, leaving 15 bases between them. Germline V gene sequence: CDR1 SGHKS, CDR2 YYEKEE (reference sequence). The CDR3 is 15 residues long. The CDR3 reads CASRPWGGPNTEAFF. The CDR3 bases are TGTGCCAGCAGGCCATGGGGGGGGCCGAACACTGAAGCTTTCTTT.

This chain links TRBV14 with TRBJ1-2; D is uncertain. CDR3 length: 13 residues. Germline CDR1 SGHDN, CDR2 FVKESK. Trimming left V 0 bases short and J 8 bases short, with 10 bases between. In DNA form, the CDR3 reads TGTGCCAGCAGCCAAGATCGGACGGGGGGCTACACCTTC. Translated: CASSQDRTGGYTF.

This clone was detected only a few times. The rearrangement links TRBV5-8 to TRBJ1-1; no firm D call. V shed 3 bases and J shed 8 bases, with 26 bases lying between them. The CDR3 runs 17 residues. Germline loops: CDR1 SGHTS, CDR2 YDEGEE. CDR3 residues: CASSSLLTSGFTIEAFF. DNA for the CDR3: TGTGCCAGCAGCTCACTTCTGACCTCGGGTTTTACTATAGAAGCTTTCTTT.

This clone was recorded only once. The V call is TRBV18, the J call TRBJ2-5, with a tentative D call TRBD1 (6 bases). The CDR3 has 14 residues. Germline V gives CDR1 KGHSH, CDR2 LQKENI. Trimming removed 6 bases from V and 5 bases from J, with 16 bases in between. CDR3 residues: CASSLAGTRETQYF. The CDR3 nucleotides read TGTGCCAGCTCTCTAGCCGGGACACGGGAGACCCAGTACTTC. The full variable domain, completed using reference TRBV18 and TRBJ2-5, is NAGVMQNPRHLVRRRGQEARLRCSPMKGHSHVYWYRQLPEEGLKFMVYLQKENIIDESGMPKERFSAEFPKEGPSILRIQQVVRGDSAAYFCASSLAGTRETQYFGPGTRLLVL.

This clone is categorized as medium-sized. This specimen includes other DNA sequences encoding the same CDR3. The chain is built from TRBV5-1 and TRBJ2-7; 7 bases fit TRBD1. Germline CDR1 reads SGHRS; CDR2 reads YFSETQ. V was clipped by 0 bases and J by 3 bases; unmatched bases: 3. This CDR3 is built from 14 residues. CDR3 in amino acids: CASSLEGAVYEQYF. The CDR3 nucleotides read TGCGCCAGCAGCTTGGAGGGGGCGGTCTACGAGCAGTACTTC.

The chain has TRBV4-1 and TRBJ1-1; D gene unclear. Deletions cut 8 bases from V and 4 bases from J, with 23 bases between. Germline CDR1 and CDR2: MGHRA and YSYEKL. CDR3 length: 16 amino acids. CDR3 residues: CASASGERPWGTEAFF. CDR3 DNA sequence: TGCGCCAGCGCCTCTGGTGAGCGGCCTTGGGGCACTGAAGCTTTCTTT.

The gene calls are TRBV27 and TRBJ1-5, with D perhaps TRBD1 (5 bases). V lost 8 bases to trimming and J lost 6 bases, with 17 bases between them. This CDR3 has 14 amino acids. Germline loops: CDR1 MNHEY, CDR2 SMNVEV (reference sequence). CDR3 region: CASRTSRGTQPQHF. CDR3 in DNA: TGTGCCAGCCGTACCTCAAGGGGCACTCAGCCCCAGCATTTT.

V usage is TRBV2 and J usage is TRBJ1-4; no clear D. CDR1 and CDR2 (germline): SNHLY, FYNNEI. The CDR3 runs to 16 residues. Deletions cut 7 bases from V and 7 bases from J, with 22 bases between. The CDR3 DNA reads TGTGCCAGCATTGGGGATGGAGACTTTAGCGGTGAAAAACTGTTTTTT. This sequence encodes CASIGDGDFSGEKLFF. Full variable domain (rest looked up from reference TRBV2 and TRBJ1-4): EPEVTQTPSHQVTQMGQEVILRCVPISNHLYFYWYRQILGQKVEFLVSFYNNEISEKSEIFDDQFSVERPDGSNFTLKIRSTKLEDSAMYFCASIGDGDFSGEKLFFGSGTQLSVL.

The chain is built from TRBV9 and TRBJ2-7; 11 bases match TRBD2. Germline CDR1 SGDLS, CDR2 YYNGEE. This CDR3 region has 13 residues. V trimming: 1 base; J trimming: 11 bases; junction bases outside the gene matches: 5. CDR3 loop: CASSVTSGSLEYF. CDR3 DNA: TGTGCCAGCAGCGTAACTAGCGGGAGTCTGGAGTACTTC. Full variable domain (missing parts from reference TRBV9 and TRBJ2-7): DSGVTQTPKHLITATGQRVTLRCSPRSGDLSVYWYQQSLDQGLQFLIQYYNGEERAKGNILERFSAQQFPDLHSELNLSSLELGDSALYFCASSVTSGSLEYFGPGTRLTVT.